This T cell receptor beta chain originates from a study of blood T cell repertoires in COVID-19. The overall study: Acute and convalescent COVID-19 specimens originated in the United States, Italy and Spain.

Clinical histories supplied by participants themselves formed the basis of cohort assignment. In the 2 weeks before study entry, exposed participants met a COVID-19 case, which was PCR-confirmed or clinician-diagnosed. Germline CDR1 SGHVS, CDR2 FQNEAQ. The CDR3 is 15 residues long. The V end lost 5 bases, the J end lost 1 base, and 14 bases lay between the germline ends. TCRdb keeps only in-frame clones here, not all; method: immunoSEQ multiplex PCR. The sample carries under 200,000 clones, 84% recorded once. The clonotype comes from a woman in her thirties who had been exposed to COVID-19. Material for sequencing was PBMCs or T cells enriched from blood (not recorded which). The chain combines TRBV7-8 with TRBJ1-1, with D perhaps matching TRBD1 (6 bases). CDR3 protein: CASSLRGTRNTEAFF. For the CDR3, the DNA is TGTGCCAGCAGCCTCAGGGGCACCCGGAACACTGAAGCTTTCTTT.